This TCR beta chain was sequenced for a study of OX40 agonist ivuxolimab in advanced cancers. For the study at large: Aged 23 to 79 with a mean of roughly 65 years, they were roughly 83% male.

From germline, CDR1 is SEHNR and CDR2 FQNEAQ (reference sequence). The CDR3 totals 11 residues. V shed 5 bases and J shed 5 bases, with 7 bases lying between them. Sequenced by immunoSEQ multiplex PCR; TCRdb stores in-frame clones only, minus some. The sample includes about 45,000 clones, just over 90% seen only once; the top ten take 15% to 20%. This clone occurred a few times. This clonotype was sampled from an adult with an advanced solid tumor such as melanoma, head and neck, liver or kidney cancer. The chain links TRBV7-9 to TRBJ2-7; D perhaps matches TRBD1 (5 bases). Sample: CD4+ or CD8+ T cells sorted from blood, taken in a trial of the OX40 agonist ivuxolimab. The CDR3 bases are TGTGCCAGCAGCGACAGAGACGAGCAGTACTTC. It specifies CASSDRDEQYF.